A selection of T cell receptor beta chains follows, all from one sample in a study of tumor-infiltrating lymphocytes in primary liver carcinoma. Each CDR3 protein is one row after TCRdb ran MiXCR on the multiplex PCR reads. The profile shows about 120,000 distinct CDR3 sequences, roughly 69% of them singletons. Sequencing was done on a sample of liver tumor tissue from sampling region 1. These receptors were taken from a woman aged 60-75 years with primary liver carcinoma and hepatitis B virus infection. Each CDR3 is given with its conserved first and last residue. A D gene is named only where the DNA matches it firmly. Size is stated for part of the rows, as once, few or many counts, or as a class when the clone is expanded.

J gene	clone size	D gene	V gene	CDR3 protein	CDR3 DNA
TRBJ2-5	many	.	TRBV28	CASTPGDRVEETQYF	TGTGCCAGCACCCCGGGAGACAGGGTGGAAGAGACCCAGTACTTC
TRBJ1-1	.	TRBD1	TRBV11-2	CPSSPGQGALDTEAFF	TGTCCCAGCAGCCCCGGACAGGGGGCCTTGGACACTGAAGCTTTCTTT
TRBJ2-5	.	.	TRBV11-1	CASGLQYQETRHF	TGTGCCAGCGGCTTACAGTACCAAGAGACCCGGCACTTC
TRBJ2-3	.	TRBD1	TRBV11-2	CASSLGLCRGLSTDTQYF	TGTGCCAGCAGCTTAGGACTGTGCAGGGGGTTGTCGACAGATACGCAGTATTTT
TRBJ1-4	once	.	TRBV7-9	CASSLGESANEKLFF	TGTGCCAGCAGCTTAGGGGAATCAGCTAATGAAAAACTGTTTTTT
TRBJ2-3	.	TRBD2	TRBV11-2	CVSSPALAGPDTQYF	TGTGTCAGCAGCCCTGCACTAGCGGGTCCAGATACGCAGTATTTT
TRBJ1-1	.	.	TRBV6-2/TRBV6-3	CASGRRAEAFF	TGTGCCAGCGGGAGACGGGCCGAAGCTTTCTTT
TRBJ2-1	.	.	TRBV11-2	CVSSLDGVGAVHNEQFF	TGTGTCAGCAGCTTAGATGGGGTGGGAGCGGTGCACAATGAGCAGTTCTTC
TRBJ1-5	once	.	TRBV29-1	CSGPSGPGVDQPQHF	TGCAGCGGGCCCTCGGGACCAGGAGTTGATCAGCCCCAGCATTTT
TRBJ2-1	few	TRBD2	TRBV7-9	CASSKLRALRGSGYYNEQFF	TGTGCCAGCAGCAAACTGCGGGCCCTGCGCGGGAGTGGGTATTACAATGAGCAGTTCTTC